This entry is about one T cell receptor beta chain. This sample stems from a study of chemoradiotherapy in HPV16-positive cancers. Data came from immunoSEQ multiplex PCR; TCRdb stores just in-frame clones and leaves some out. The sample includes just over 25,000 clones, just over 90% of them seen just once. CDR3 length: 16 amino acids. Trimming removed 1 base from V and 1 base from J; junction bases left unmatched: 5. Germline CDR1 is MGHRA and CDR2 is YSYEKL. Material: blood, obtained from a patient who underwent chemoradiotherapy. The TCR originated in a human donor with HPV-associated anogenital cancer. The chain couples TRBV4-1 to TRBJ2-3; 7 nucleotides align to TRBD2. DNA of the CDR3: TGCGCCAGCAGCCAAGTCTTGGCGGGAGGCACAGATACGCAGTATTTT. This encodes CASSQVLAGGTDTQYF.